Listed below are T cell receptor beta chains from one sample, sequenced in a study of monozygotic twins with inflammatory bowel disease. TCRdb re-called the 5' RACE reads; every CDR3 protein appears as one record, without DNA. This sample's table has some 300,000 distinct CDR3 sequences. The sequenced material came from blood. These receptors all come from a human donor with ulcerative colitis or Crohn's disease, or a healthy co-twin of an affected twin (not recorded which). CDR3s include the opening cysteine and the closing phenylalanine or tryptophan.

cdr3_aa | cdr3_length | j_call | v_call
CASSQSGQAVSGANVLTF | 18 | TRBJ2-6 | TRBV4-3
CASSVDAGNTIYF | 13 | TRBJ1-3 | TRBV9
CASSGNLGQNNQPQHF | 16 | TRBJ1-5 | TRBV6-2/TRBV6-3
CSVDRNQNTEAFF | 13 | TRBJ1-1 | TRBV29-1
CASSLGQGASQPQHF | 15 | TRBJ1-5 | TRBV7-2
CASSPFSGGGSDTQYF | 16 | TRBJ2-3 | TRBV12-3/TRBV12-4
CASSLAGGGVVDTQYF | 16 | TRBJ2-3 | TRBV7-2
CARSAARTSETQYF | 14 | TRBJ2-5 | TRBV9
CSAREGSGRGYEQYF | 15 | TRBJ2-7 | TRBV20-1
CAWSAPKTQYF | 11 | TRBJ2-5 | TRBV30
CASRDVAGGLDYEQYF | 16 | TRBJ2-7 | TRBV6-1
CASSPNLRGGGDTQYF | 16 | TRBJ2-3 | TRBV12-3/TRBV12-4
CASSFTVAYEQYF | 13 | TRBJ2-7 | TRBV7-2
CSVGDRRGGNTIYF | 14 | TRBJ1-3 | TRBV29-1
CASSQQGQAENTGELFF | 17 | TRBJ2-2 | TRBV4-3
CASSFGRGSGNTIYF | 15 | TRBJ1-3 | TRBV12-3/TRBV12-4
CSAKLGNTEAFF | 12 | TRBJ1-1 | TRBV20-1
CASRGGDGDSNQPQHF | 16 | TRBJ1-5 | TRBV7-2
CASSDQALNEQFF | 13 | TRBJ2-1 | TRBV10-2
CAGDNPKTQYF | 11 | TRBJ2-5 | TRBV30
CASRSRLGYEQYF | 13 | TRBJ2-7 | TRBV3-1
CASSLDAGFAEAFF | 14 | TRBJ1-1 | TRBV11-2
CASSFMGQRKHSNTEAFF | 18 | TRBJ1-1 | TRBV7-8
CASSTSDRGNTEAFF | 15 | TRBJ1-1 | TRBV19
CATSREMSRVANYGYTF | 17 | TRBJ1-2 | TRBV15
CSAKLGTVNSPLHF | 14 | TRBJ1-6 | TRBV20-1
CASRVWAGAGYIQYF | 15 | TRBJ2-4 | TRBV5-5
CASSYERGGLRNQPQHF | 17 | TRBJ1-5 | TRBV6-2/TRBV6-3
CASSEAGKRIQPQHF | 15 | TRBJ1-5 | TRBV2
CASSPQAYEQYF | 12 | TRBJ2-7 | TRBV6-2/TRBV6-3
CSARDPRGRGNIQYF | 15 | TRBJ2-4 | TRBV20-1
CASSLSGSSGNTIYF | 15 | TRBJ1-3 | TRBV28
CATSDWDSQETQYF | 14 | TRBJ2-5 | TRBV24-1
CSVRGQGRWETQYF | 14 | TRBJ2-5 | TRBV29-1
CSASRRTGGIEQYF | 14 | TRBJ2-7 | TRBV20-1
CASSFGGILGSTF | 13 | TRBJ1-2 | TRBV7-2
CVVHQQGGGEQFF | 13 | TRBJ2-1 | TRBV6-5
CASSRIQGEQFF | 12 | TRBJ2-1 | TRBV4-3
CASSPRTGVMSYEQYF | 16 | TRBJ2-7 | TRBV18
CASSYRGSYEKLFF | 14 | TRBJ1-4 | TRBV6-6
CASSYPHETTRPSYEQYF | 18 | TRBJ2-7 | TRBV6-2/TRBV6-3
CSAPQENNQPQHF | 13 | TRBJ1-5 | TRBV20-1
CASSATDSPRGSPLHF | 16 | TRBJ1-6 | TRBV9
CASSRRRNLSGNTIYF | 16 | TRBJ1-3 | TRBV7-3
CASSAPGGTNNEQFF | 15 | TRBJ2-1 | TRBV18
CASSWRTQKQLNEQFF | 16 | TRBJ2-1 | TRBV12-3/TRBV12-4
CASSPRRDWGSGANVLTF | 18 | TRBJ2-6 | TRBV11-2
CSAGGEDSPLHF | 12 | TRBJ1-6 | TRBV20-1
CASSQEAGGPYEQFF | 15 | TRBJ2-1 | TRBV4-3
CANSSREGDSKETQYF | 16 | TRBJ2-5 | TRBV9
CASSPPGQGNYGYTF | 15 | TRBJ1-2 | TRBV28
CASSPVQGATNEKLFF | 16 | TRBJ1-4 | TRBV7-9
CASIARRDSLYNEQFF | 16 | TRBJ2-1 | TRBV28
CASSQTSGRWNEQFF | 15 | TRBJ2-1 | TRBV7-2
CSARHVAGEHEQYF | 14 | TRBJ2-7 | TRBV20-1
CASSYSTGVANNEQFF | 16 | TRBJ2-1 | TRBV6-2/TRBV6-3
CASSRNRGSNTQYF | 14 | TRBJ2-3 | TRBV6-1
CSARDYRPAGGIDTQYF | 17 | TRBJ2-3 | TRBV20-1
CASSFQGDYNEQFF | 14 | TRBJ2-1 | TRBV11-1
CASSLRWELETQYF | 14 | TRBJ2-5 | TRBV11-2